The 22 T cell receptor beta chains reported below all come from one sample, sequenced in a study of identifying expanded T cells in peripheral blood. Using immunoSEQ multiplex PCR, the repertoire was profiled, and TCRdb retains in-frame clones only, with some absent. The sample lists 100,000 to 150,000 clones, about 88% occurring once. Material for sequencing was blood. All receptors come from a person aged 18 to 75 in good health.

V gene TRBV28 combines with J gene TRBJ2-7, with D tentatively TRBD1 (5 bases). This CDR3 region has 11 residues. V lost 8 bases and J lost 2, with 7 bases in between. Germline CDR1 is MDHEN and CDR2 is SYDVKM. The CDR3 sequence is CASDSAYEQYF. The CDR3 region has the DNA TGTGCCAGCGACAGTGCCTACGAGCAGTACTTC.

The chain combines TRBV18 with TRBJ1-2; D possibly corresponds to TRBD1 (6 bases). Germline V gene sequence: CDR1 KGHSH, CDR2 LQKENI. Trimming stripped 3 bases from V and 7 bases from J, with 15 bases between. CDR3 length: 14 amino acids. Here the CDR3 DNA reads TGTGCCAGCTCACCCTCGACGGGGGCTCGTGGCTACACCTTC. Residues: CASSPSTGARGYTF. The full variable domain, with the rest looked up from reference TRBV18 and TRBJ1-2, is NAGVMQNPRHLVRRRGQEARLRCSPMKGHSHVYWYRQLPEEGLKFMVYLQKENIIDESGMPKERFSAEFPKEGPSILRIQQVVRGDSAAYFCASSPSTGARGYTFGSGTRLTVV.

The DNA for the CDR3 is TGTGCCAGCAGCGTAGAAGGGGGGGACTCAGATACGCAGTATTTT. Its protein is CASSVEGGDSDTQYF. The V call is TRBV9, the J call TRBJ2-3, with D perhaps matching TRBD2 (7 bases). V shed 0 bases and J shed 4 bases, with 12 bases lying between them. Germline V lookup: CDR1 SGDLS, CDR2 YYNGEE. The CDR3 loop spans 15 amino acids.

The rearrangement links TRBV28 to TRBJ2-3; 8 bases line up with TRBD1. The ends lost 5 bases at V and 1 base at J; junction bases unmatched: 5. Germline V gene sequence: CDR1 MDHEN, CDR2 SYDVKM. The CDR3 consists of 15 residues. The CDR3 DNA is TGTGCCAGCAGTCCAAGGGGACAGGGCACAGATACGCAGTATTTT. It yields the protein CASSPRGQGTDTQYF.

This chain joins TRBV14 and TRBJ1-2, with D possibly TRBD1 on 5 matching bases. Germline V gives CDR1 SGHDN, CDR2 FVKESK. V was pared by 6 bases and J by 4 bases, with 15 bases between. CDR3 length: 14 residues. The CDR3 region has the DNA TGTGCCAGCAGGGGAGGGACTGCGGGCTATGGCTACACCTTC. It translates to CASRGGTAGYGYTF.

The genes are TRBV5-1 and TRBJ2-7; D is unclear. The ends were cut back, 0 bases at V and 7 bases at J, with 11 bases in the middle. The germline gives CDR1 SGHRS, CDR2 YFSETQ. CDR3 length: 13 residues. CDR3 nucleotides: TGCGCCAGCAGCTTGGGCTCCCCGGGTGAGCAGTACTTC. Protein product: CASSLGSPGEQYF.

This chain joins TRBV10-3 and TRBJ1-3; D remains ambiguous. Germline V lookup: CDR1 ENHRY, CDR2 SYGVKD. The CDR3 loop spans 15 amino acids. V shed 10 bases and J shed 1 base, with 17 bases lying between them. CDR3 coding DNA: TGTGCCACCCAGAAGGAGGGCTATTCTGGAAACACCATATATTTT. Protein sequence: CATQKEGYSGNTIYF.

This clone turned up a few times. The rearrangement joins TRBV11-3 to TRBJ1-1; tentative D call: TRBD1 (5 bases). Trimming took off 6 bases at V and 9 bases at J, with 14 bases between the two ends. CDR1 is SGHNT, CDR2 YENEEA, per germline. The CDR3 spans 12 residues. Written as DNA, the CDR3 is TGTGCCAGCAGTCGAGGGACGGGTAAAGCTTTCTTT. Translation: CASSRGTGKAFF. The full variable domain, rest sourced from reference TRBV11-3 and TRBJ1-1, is EAGVVQSPRYKIIEKKQPVAFWCNPISGHNTLYWYLQNLGQGPELLIRYENEEAVDDSQLPKDRFSAERLKGVDSTLKIQPAELGDSAVYLCASSRGTGKAFFGQGTRLTVV.

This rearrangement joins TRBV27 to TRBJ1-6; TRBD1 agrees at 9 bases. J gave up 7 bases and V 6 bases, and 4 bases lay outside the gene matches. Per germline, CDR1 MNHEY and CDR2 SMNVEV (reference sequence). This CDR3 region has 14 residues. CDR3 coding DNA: TGTGCCAGCAGATCCGGGACAGGGAATTCACCCCTCCACTTT. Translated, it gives CASRSGTGNSPLHF.

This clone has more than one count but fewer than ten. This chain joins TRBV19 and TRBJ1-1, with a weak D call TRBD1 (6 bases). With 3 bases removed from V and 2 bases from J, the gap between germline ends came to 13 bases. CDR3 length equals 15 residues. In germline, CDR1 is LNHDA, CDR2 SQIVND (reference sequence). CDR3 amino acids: CASSIAGHENTEAFF. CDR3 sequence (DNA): TGTGCCAGTAGTATCGCGGGACACGAAAACACTGAAGCTTTCTTT.

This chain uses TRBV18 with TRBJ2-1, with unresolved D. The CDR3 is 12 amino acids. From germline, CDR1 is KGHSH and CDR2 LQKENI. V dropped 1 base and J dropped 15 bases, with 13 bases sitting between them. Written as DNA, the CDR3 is TGTGCCAGCTCACCACGGGGTGTCTTGTGGTTCTTC. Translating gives CASSPRGVLWFF.

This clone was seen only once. The CDR3 nucleotides are TGTGCCATCAGTGACTACACTGAAGCTTTCTTT. Its protein product is CAISDYTEAFF. The chain links TRBV10-3 to TRBJ1-1; no reliable D call. Germline V gene data show CDR1 as ENHRY and CDR2 as SYGVKD. Trimming removed 3 bases at V and 3 bases at J, with 2 bases between. The CDR3 totals 11 residues.

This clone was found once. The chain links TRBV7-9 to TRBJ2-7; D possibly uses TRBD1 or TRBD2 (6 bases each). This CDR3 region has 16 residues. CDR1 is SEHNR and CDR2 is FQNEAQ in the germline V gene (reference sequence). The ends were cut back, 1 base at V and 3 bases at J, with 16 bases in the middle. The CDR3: CASSLGLTGGVYEQYF. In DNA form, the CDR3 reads TGTGCCAGCAGCTTAGGATTGACAGGAGGGGTCTACGAGCAGTACTTC.

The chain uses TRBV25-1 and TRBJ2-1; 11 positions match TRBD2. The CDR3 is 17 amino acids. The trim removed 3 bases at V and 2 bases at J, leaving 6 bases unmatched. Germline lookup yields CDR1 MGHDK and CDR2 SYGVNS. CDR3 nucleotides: TGTGCCAGCAGTGAGCAATTAGCGGGGGGGCCCTACAATGAGCAGTTCTTC. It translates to CASSEQLAGGPYNEQFF.

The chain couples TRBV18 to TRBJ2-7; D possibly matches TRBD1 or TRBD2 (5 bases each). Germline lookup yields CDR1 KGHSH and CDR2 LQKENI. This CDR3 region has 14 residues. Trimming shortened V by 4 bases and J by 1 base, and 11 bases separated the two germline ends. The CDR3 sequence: CASSQGTTSYEQYF. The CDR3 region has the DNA TGTGCCAGCTCACAAGGGACGACTTCCTACGAGCAGTACTTC.

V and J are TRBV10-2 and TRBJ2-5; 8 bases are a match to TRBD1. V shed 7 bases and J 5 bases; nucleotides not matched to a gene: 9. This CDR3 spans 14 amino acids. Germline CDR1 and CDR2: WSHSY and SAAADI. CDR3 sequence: CASTTQGVGETQYF. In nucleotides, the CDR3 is TGCGCCAGCACCACACAGGGGGTCGGGGAGACCCAGTACTTC.

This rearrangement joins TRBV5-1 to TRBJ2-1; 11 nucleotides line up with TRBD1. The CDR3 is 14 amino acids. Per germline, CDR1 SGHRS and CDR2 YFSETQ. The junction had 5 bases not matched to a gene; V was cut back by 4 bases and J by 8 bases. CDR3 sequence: CASSPGTGGDEQFF. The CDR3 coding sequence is TGCGCCAGCAGCCCCGGGACAGGGGGTGATGAGCAGTTCTTC.

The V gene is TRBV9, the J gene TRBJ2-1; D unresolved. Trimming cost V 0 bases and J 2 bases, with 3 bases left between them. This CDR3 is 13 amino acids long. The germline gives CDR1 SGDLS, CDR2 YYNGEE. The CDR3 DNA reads TGTGCCAGCAGCGTAGGCCCCTACAATGAGCAGTTCTTC. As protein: CASSVGPYNEQFF.

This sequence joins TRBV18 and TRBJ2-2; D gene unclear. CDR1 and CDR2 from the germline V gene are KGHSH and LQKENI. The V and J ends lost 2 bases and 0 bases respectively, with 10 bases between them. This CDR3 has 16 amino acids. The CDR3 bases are TGTGCCAGCTCACCAGGATTTGGGGCGAACACCGGGGAGCTGTTTTTT. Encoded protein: CASSPGFGANTGELFF.

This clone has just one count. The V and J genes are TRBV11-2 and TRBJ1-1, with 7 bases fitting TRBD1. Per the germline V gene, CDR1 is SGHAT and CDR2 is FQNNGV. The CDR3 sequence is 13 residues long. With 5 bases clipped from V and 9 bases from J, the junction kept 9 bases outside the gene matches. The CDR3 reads CASSPRAGGQAFF. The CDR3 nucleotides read TGTGCCAGCAGCCCCCGGGCAGGGGGGCAAGCTTTCTTT.

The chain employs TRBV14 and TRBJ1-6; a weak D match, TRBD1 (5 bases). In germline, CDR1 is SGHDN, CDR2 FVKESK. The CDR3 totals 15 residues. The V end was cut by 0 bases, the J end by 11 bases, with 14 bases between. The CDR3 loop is CASSQDTGRAAPLHF. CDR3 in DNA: TGTGCCAGCAGCCAAGATACAGGCAGGGCTGCACCCCTCCACTTT.

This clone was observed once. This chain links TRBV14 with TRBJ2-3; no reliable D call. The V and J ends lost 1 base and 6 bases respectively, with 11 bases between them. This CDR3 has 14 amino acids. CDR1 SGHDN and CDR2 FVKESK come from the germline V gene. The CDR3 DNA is TGTGCCAGCAGCCAAGTGAGTGGATCGGATACGCAGTATTTT. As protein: CASSQVSGSDTQYF.